This T cell receptor (beta chain) was sequenced for a study of identical twins. One entry per CDR3 protein, called by TCRdb with MiXCR from the 5' RACE reads. The sample consists of around 480,000 distinct CDR3 sequences, over 12% of them appearing once. This clonotype was detected a few times. Antigen unknown. The CDR3 covers 17 residues. In germline, CDR1 is SGHRS, CDR2 YFSETQ. J lost 0 bases, V lost 5 bases, and 10 bases had no gene match. Points from the study as a whole: Whereas memory repertoires showed no such difference, abundant cord blood beta clonotypes carried fewer insertions.

Another study also made use of these data, one on yellow fever vaccine responses in identical twins.

This chain uses TRBV5-1 with TRBJ2-1, with 8 bases that match TRBD2. Sequenced material: CD4+ T cells sorted from blood. The receptor was isolated from a woman in her late teens or twenties in good health. The CDR3 region has the DNA TGCGCCAGCAGATCCCGTGTAGCGGGGAGCTCCTACAATGAGCAGTTCTTC. Amino acid sequence: CASRSRVAGSSYNEQFF.